One T cell receptor (beta chain) is described in this entry. This sample was taken from a study of cytomegalovirus exposure and HLA in healthy donors. The germline V gene has CDR1 LNHDA and CDR2 SQIVND (reference sequence). The CDR3 is 14 amino acids. Between the trimmed V and J ends, which lost 7 bases and 5 bases, there was a span of 17 bases. In the PCR, 60 Vbeta and 13 Jbeta primers were used. The assay was immunoSEQ multiplex PCR, and TCRdb's table has in-frame clones only and misses some. The sample carries about 140,000 clones, about 83% recorded once. Sequences were obtained from PBMCs. The receptor was isolated from a woman younger than 45 in good health and CMV-seronegative. The rearrangement joins TRBV19 to TRBJ1-1, with D possibly matching TRBD1 (6 bases). The CDR3 DNA sequence: TGTGCCAGTAACCCACAGGGTGGTGGAACTGAAGCTTTCTTT. It yields the protein CASNPQGGGTEAFF.